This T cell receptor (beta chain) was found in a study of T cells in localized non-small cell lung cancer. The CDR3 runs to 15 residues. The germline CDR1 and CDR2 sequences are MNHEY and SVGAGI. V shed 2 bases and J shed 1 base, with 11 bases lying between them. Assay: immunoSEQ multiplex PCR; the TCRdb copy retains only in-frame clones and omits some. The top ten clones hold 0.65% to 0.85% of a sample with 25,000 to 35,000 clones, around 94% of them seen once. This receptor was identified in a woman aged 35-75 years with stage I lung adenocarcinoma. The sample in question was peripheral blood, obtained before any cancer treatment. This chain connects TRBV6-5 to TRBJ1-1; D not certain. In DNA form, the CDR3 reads TGTGCCAGCAGTTACGTGGGGTCCCCGAACACTGAAGCTTTCTTT. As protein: CASSYVGSPNTEAFF.